This T cell receptor beta chain was captured in a study of blood T cell repertoires in COVID-19. Study details: Acute-phase and convalescent COVID-19 samples originated in the United States, Italy and Spain.

With 3 bases clipped from V and 0 bases from J, the junction kept 12 bases outside the gene matches. The CDR3 runs 18 residues. Germline V gives CDR1 MRHNA, CDR2 SNTAGT. Clones were read by immunoSEQ multiplex PCR, and TCRdb kept only the in-frame ones, dropping some. Counted here are roughly 180,000 clones, about 84% occurring once; the ten biggest clones make up around 7%. The chain carries TRBV6-4 and TRBJ2-7; 9 bases match TRBD2. The receptor was isolated from a human donor in a cohort sampled during active COVID-19. The source material was peripheral blood. CDR3 sequence reads: CASSDYYLAGLISYEQYF. In DNA form, the CDR3 reads TGTGCCAGCAGTGATTATTACCTAGCGGGGCTCATCTCCTACGAGCAGTACTTC.